This T cell receptor beta chain appears in the sequencing data of a study of beta chain features in type 1 diabetes. Every isolated RNA sample was fully reverse transcribed, so sequencing captured expressed TCRB transcripts. Here immunoSEQ multiplex PCR was the method, and the copy in TCRdb shows in-frame clones only, minus some. The sample records hundreds of thousands of clones, around 68% being singletons. Sorted CD4+ subsets: naive, central memory, regulatory, stem cell-like memory (CD45RO/CCR7/CD25/CD127/CD95/CD27 panel). The CDR3 has 14 amino acids. Germline CDR1 and CDR2: LGHNT and FRNRAP. Trimming cost V 5 bases and J 8 bases; bases outside gene matches: 7.

The sequenced sample was naive CD4+ T cells from blood. The chain recombines TRBV12-5 with TRBJ1-4; 8 bases line up with TRBD1. This clonotype was sampled from a man aged 30 to 45 in good health. The CDR3 coding sequence is TGTGCTAGTGGTCACGACAGGGGCACCGAAAAACTGTTTTTT. This gives the protein CASGHDRGTEKLFF.